The source of this TCR beta chain is a study of CD4 T cells in relation to SARS-CoV-2 and coronaviruses. For the study at large: After around 10 days of antigen culture, PBMC TCR beta CDR3s were sequenced.

Here immunoSEQ multiplex PCR was the method, and the copy in TCRdb shows in-frame clones only, minus some. The sample lists around 12,000 clones; around 84% were seen once. Unexposed donor CD4+ T cells date from about 2011-2018, before the COVID-19 pandemic. CD4+ T cells were isolated from the cells after around 11 days of culture. As for this clone: Its target is not known.

This receptor was obtained from a human donor in good health. What was sequenced was CD4+ T cells from PBMCs, cultured in vitro.

This CDR3 is CASSLDSLGQLADTQYF. CDR3 coding DNA: TGTGCCAGCAGCTTGGATAGCCTTGGACAATTGGCAGATACGCAGTATTTT. The chain links TRBV5-6 to TRBJ2-3, with TRBD1 as a possible D gene (5 bases). CDR1 and CDR2 from the germline V gene are SGHDT and YYEEEE. Deletions cut 0 bases from V and 4 bases from J, with 18 bases between. This CDR3 has 17 residues.